This TCR beta chain stems from a study of beta chain features in type 1 diabetes. This clone was seen a few times. Trimming removed 1 base at V and 10 bases at J, with 8 bases between. The CDR3 extends over 12 amino acids. Germline CDR1 and CDR2: SGHTA and FQGNSA. The authors reverse transcribed all of the isolated RNA, so sequencing captured expressed TCRB transcripts. Clones were read by immunoSEQ multiplex PCR, and TCRdb kept only the in-frame ones, dropping some. The table includes a few hundred thousand clones, approximately 14% detected once. The sequence was collected from a man aged 25-45 years in good health. Material for sequencing was central memory CD4+ T cells from blood. The genes are TRBV7-2 and TRBJ2-1; D not resolved. The CDR3 reads CASSLVLTEQFF. Written as DNA, the CDR3 is TGTGCCAGCAGCTTAGTACTCACAGAGCAGTTCTTC.